This T cell receptor (beta chain) was recorded in a study of blood T cell repertoires in COVID-19 (dated by TCRdb to 2019 to 2021). Looking at the study overall: The collaborator samples originated in the United States, Italy and Spain and spanned the acute and convalescent phases of COVID-19. Subjects who had been exposed to COVID-19, were actively infected with it, or had recovered from it provided the deeply sampled blood TCRbeta repertoires that made up the dataset. Where available, HLA class I and class II types were taken from metadata supplied by the sample provider and were not determined by assay-based typing. Samples were obtained from the ongoing ImmuneRACE study (first 160 participants) and from 1,200 or so subjects provided by 6 global collaborators. Nearly every sample came with metadata listing a de-identified subject ID, COVID-19 status, age in years and sex. The material from the prospective study consisted of cDNA or gDNA derived from T cells, B-cell-depleted T cells, or PBMCs. The repertoires were made available in a free public database intended to serve as a resource for research on the immune response to SARS-CoV-2.

Findings and caveats that apply to the study as a whole: Clinical and demographic metadata were provided uncurated, with the amount varying by source and participant.

A remark on this clone: This clone's antigen is unknown. No much larger clone exists at a distance of one base, and base qualities are not known.

TCRbeta CDR3 regions were amplified from genomic DNA using the immunoSEQ Assay, a bias-controlled multiplex PCR. On the study's bioinformatics: Nucleated cell counts per sample were estimated from amplification of reference gene primers within the assay. To quantify the absolute abundance of each unique TCRbeta CDR3 rearrangement, sequence reads were collapsed and filtered. For each sample, productive Simpson clonality was calculated by taking the square root of Simpson's diversity index across productive rearrangements. The source is immuneACCESS, and TCRdb retained only in-frame sequences with V and J called. Part of the clones is not carried over; for the studies checked, unresolved V genes explain less than half of this, and the remainder is unexplained. V, J and clone size reflect that table, while D and trimming were determined from the DNA. This sample comprises about 290,000 clones, approximately 90% of them detected only once. The ten largest clones capture approximately 4.6% of the sample.

Whole blood was collected in K2EDTA tubes by collaborating institutions according to the institutions' own protocols. For TCRbeta analysis, collaborator samples were shipped as frozen whole blood, as isolated PBMCs, or as DNA extracted from either sample type. Taken from cysteine to phenylalanine, the CDR3 has 15 residues. The retained sequence is limited to the CDR3, 45 bases, with the frame set at the first base. Trimming at the junction amounts to 1 base on V and 0 bases on J, and the germline ends lie 10 bases apart. Reading the germline V gene gives CDR1 SGHTA and CDR2 FQGNSA. Sequenced: peripheral blood. In this chain, TRBV7-2 is recombined with TRBJ2-7, and TRBD2 may be the D gene, going by 5 matching bases. The sequence came from a man in his forties with acute or convalescent COVID-19. The DNA sequence is as follows: TGTGCCAGCAGCTTAGTGAGAGGGCGCTCCTACGAGCAGTACTTC. Translated, it gives CASSLVRGRSYEQYF.